The 23 T cell receptor beta chains presented below share a single source sample, sequenced in a study of T-cell memory formation after mild COVID-19. TCRdb reprocessed the 5' RACE reads via MiXCR and lists one record per CDR3 protein. The sample has around 200,000 distinct CDR3 sequences; roughly 10% are singletons. Specimen: PBMCs or a T cell subset sorted from them (not recorded which). Receptors were obtained from a man younger than 35 who had mild COVID-19 (a few samples of this study predate the infection). Cell type and time point are not known.

The sample holds a few counts of this clonotype. The chain joins TRBV15 to TRBJ2-7; D is possibly TRBD1 (5 bases). Trimming removed 4 bases from V and 2 bases from J, with 21 bases in between. The CDR3 runs 17 residues. The germline gives CDR1 LNHNV, CDR2 YYDKDF (reference sequence). This CDR3 is CATSKAPAGQGTYEQYF. The CDR3 nucleotides are TGTGCCACCAGCAAAGCGCCCGCCGGCCAGGGAACCTACGAGCAGTACTTC.

This clonotype was seen a few times. This chain links TRBV11-2 with TRBJ1-4, with a tentative D call TRBD1 (6 bases). The CDR3 is 13 amino acids. Trimming removed 5 bases from V and 6 bases from J, with 10 bases in between. Germline V gene data show CDR1 as SGHAT and CDR2 as FQNNGV. The CDR3 nucleotides read TGTGCCAGCAGCCCGAACAGGGATGAAAAACTGTTTTTT. As protein: CASSPNRDEKLFF.

The chain links TRBV5-1 to TRBJ2-5; D is unclear. The V gene's germline CDR1 is SGHRS and CDR2 YFSETQ. Trimming removed 0 bases at V and 0 bases at J, with 6 bases between. The length of the CDR3 is 14 residues. The CDR3 nucleotides are TGCGCCAGCAGCTTGGGAGACTACCAAGAGACCCAGTACTTC. Its protein is CASSLGDYQETQYF.

This clonotype was detected only a few times. The V gene is TRBV12-3 or TRBV12-4, the J gene TRBJ1-5; D perhaps matches TRBD1 (6 bases). The CDR3 sequence is 15 residues long. V lost 4 bases and J lost 3, with 13 bases in between. CDR3 sequence: CASSSQGWVNQPQHF. The CDR3, as DNA: TGTGCCAGCAGTTCTCAGGGGTGGGTCAATCAGCCCCAGCATTTT.

This clonotype was detected many times. The chain joins TRBV7-2 to TRBJ1-1, with D possibly TRBD1 on 6 matching bases. The CDR3 has 14 amino acids. V lost 5 bases, J lost 5 bases, and 15 bases lay in between. In germline, CDR1 is SGHTA, CDR2 FQGNSA. In nucleotides, the CDR3 is TGTGCCAGCAGCGCCCAGGGGCGCAGGACTGAAGCTTTCTTT. It is translated as CASSAQGRRTEAFF.

This clonotype was found a few times. The chain has TRBV6-5 and TRBJ1-1; 7 nucleotides align to TRBD1. CDR1 MNHEY and CDR2 SVGAGI come from the germline V gene. The CDR3 is made up of 16 amino acids. The V and J ends lost 0 bases and 7 bases, in that order; junction bases with no gene match: 11. This chain's CDR3 is CASSYSIPGGGNEAFF. The CDR3 DNA reads as TGTGCCAGCAGTTACTCGATACCAGGGGGGGGGAATGAAGCTTTCTTT.

This clonotype came up a few times. V usage is TRBV20-1 and J usage is TRBJ2-2; D perhaps matches TRBD1 (6 bases). V shed 5 bases and J shed 7 bases, with 20 bases lying between them. The CDR3 has 15 amino acids. CDR1 is DFQATT, CDR2 SNEGSKA, per germline (reference sequence). The CDR3 here is CSARDPQGSDGELFF. The CDR3 DNA reads TGCAGTGCTCGTGATCCTCAGGGGAGCGACGGGGAGCTGTTTTTT.

About this clonotype: An end of the junction differs from the germline gene, which may be a read error. The chain uses TRBV2 and TRBJ1-5, with D perhaps TRBD1 (6 bases). Germline V gene sequence: CDR1 SNHLY, CDR2 FYNNEI. The CDR3 is made up of 12 amino acids. CDR3 in amino acids: CASSPRGGDNLF. CDR3 in DNA: TGTGCCAGCAGTCCCCGGGGGGGGGACAATCTCTTT.

V gene TRBV20-1 combines with J gene TRBJ2-1; D gene uncertain. Germline V gene data show CDR1 as DFQATT and CDR2 as SNEGSKA (reference sequence). V lost 0 bases and J lost 6, with 9 bases in between. The CDR3 consists of 13 residues. CDR3 nucleotide sequence: TGCAGTGCTAGAGATTGGCGTCGCAATGAGCAGTTCTTC. It translates to CSARDWRRNEQFF.

This clonotype was counted a few times. The chain recombines TRBV18 with TRBJ1-2, with a possible D match to TRBD1 (5 bases). This CDR3 contains 14 residues. Germline V gene sequence: CDR1 KGHSH, CDR2 LQKENI. V lost 5 bases and J lost 3, with 13 bases in between. CDR3 sequence: CASSKGPRDYGYTF. CDR3 coding DNA: TGTGCCAGCTCAAAGGGACCAAGGGACTATGGCTACACCTTC.

This clonotype was seen only a few times. J is TRBJ1-2 and V is TRBV10-3; no firm D call. V shed 0 bases and J shed 2 bases, with 4 bases lying between them. This CDR3 is built from 13 residues. CDR1 is ENHRY, CDR2 SYGVKD, per germline. CDR3 nucleotide sequence: TGTGCCATCAGTGAGTCTTTAAACTATGGCTACACCTTC. This translates into CAISESLNYGYTF.

This clonotype was picked up many times. The V and J genes are TRBV13 and TRBJ1-2; D gene ambiguous. The CDR3 consists of 13 residues. Trimming pared 3 bases from V and 4 bases from J, leaving 9 bases between. Per the germline V gene, CDR1 is PRHDT and CDR2 is FYEKMQ (reference sequence). The CDR3 DNA follows: TGTGCCAGCAGCTTGGACGTTCTCTATGGCTACACCTTC. Protein: CASSLDVLYGYTF.

This chain links TRBV6-2 or TRBV6-3 with TRBJ1-5; D is perhaps TRBD1 (5 bases). The V gene lost 6 bases and the J gene lost 4 bases, with 19 bases spanning the gap. Germline lookup yields CDR1 MNHEY and CDR2 SVGEGT. This CDR3 is built from 16 residues. The CDR3 nucleotides are TGTGCCAGCAGCCGACCCGGGACCGCGGTTAATCAGCCCCAGCATTTT. Encoded protein: CASSRPGTAVNQPQHF.

This chain connects TRBV5-1 to TRBJ2-7; no firm D call. CDR3 length: 12 amino acids. Looked up from germline, CDR1 is SGHRS and CDR2 is YFSETQ. The germline V and J ends were trimmed by 4 bases and 4 bases, with 9 bases remaining between them. The CDR3 sequence: CASSEDRYEQYF. The CDR3 DNA follows: TGCGCCAGCAGCGAGGACCGTTACGAGCAGTACTTC.

This clonotype was found many times. V gene TRBV5-4 combines with J gene TRBJ2-3; 8 bases match TRBD2. The germline V gene encodes CDR1 SGHNT and CDR2 YYREEE (reference sequence). CDR3 length equals 14 residues. V gave up 3 bases and J gave up 4 bases; unmatched junction bases: 4. CDR3 amino acids: CASSSRGGADTQYF. DNA for the CDR3: TGTGCCAGCAGCTCCCGGGGGGGGGCAGATACGCAGTATTTT.

The table lists this clonotype with a few counts. The V and J genes are TRBV28 and TRBJ1-2; 8 bases fit TRBD1. The CDR3 is made up of 13 amino acids. From germline, CDR1 is MDHEN and CDR2 SYDVKM. V lost 6 bases, J lost 5 bases, and 5 bases stayed unmatched. CDR3 amino acids: CASRTGQDYGYTF. The CDR3 DNA sequence: TGTGCCAGCAGAACGGGACAGGATTATGGCTACACCTTC.

This clonotype occurred a few times. The chain has TRBV5-1 and TRBJ1-1; D remains ambiguous. The germline gives CDR1 SGHRS, CDR2 YFSETQ. The CDR3 sequence is 14 residues long. Trimming took off 3 bases at V and 4 bases at J, with 13 bases between the two ends. CDR3 protein: CASSSKSVGTEAFF. The CDR3 DNA sequence: TGCGCCAGCAGCTCGAAATCGGTAGGCACTGAAGCTTTCTTT.

The rearrangement links TRBV2 to TRBJ1-5, with 9 bases that match TRBD1. V lost 8 bases, J lost 1 base, and 6 bases stayed unmatched. The CDR3 runs 15 residues. Germline CDR1 and CDR2: SNHLY and FYNNEI. The CDR3 protein is CASADRGGSNQPQHF. The CDR3 nucleotides are TGTGCCAGCGCCGACAGGGGGGGGAGCAATCAGCCCCAGCATTTT.

The chain recombines TRBV11-2 with TRBJ2-2, with D uncertain. The germline V gene has CDR1 SGHAT and CDR2 FQNNGV. With 5 bases removed from V and 6 bases from J, the gap between germline ends came to 7 bases. The CDR3 has 12 residues. CDR3 in DNA: TGTGCCAGCAGCCGGCCGGCCGGGGAGCTGTTTTTT. Residues: CASSRPAGELFF.

J is TRBJ2-7 and V is TRBV5-1; D gene ambiguous. Germline V lookup: CDR1 SGHRS, CDR2 YFSETQ. The CDR3 extends over 11 amino acids. V was trimmed by 0 bases and J by 5 bases, leaving 3 bases between them. CDR3 bases: TGCGCCAGCAGCTTGGCTGACGAGCAGTACTTC. Translation gives CASSLADEQYF.

This clonotype was seen more than once but under ten times. J is TRBJ2-3 and V is TRBV19; tentative D call: TRBD2 (6 bases). The CDR3 runs 16 residues. Trimming removed 8 bases at V and 3 bases at J, with 21 bases between. Germline CDR1 is LNHDA and CDR2 is SQIVND (reference sequence). Here the CDR3 DNA reads TGTGCCAGTCGGCCCGCGCTGCGGGATTGGACAGATACGCAGTATTTT. It yields the protein CASRPALRDWTDTQYF.

This clonotype was seen many times. The V call is TRBV5-1, the J call TRBJ1-1; D ambiguous. This CDR3 has 15 amino acids. V dropped 3 bases and J dropped 4 bases, with 16 bases sitting between them. Germline CDR1 reads SGHRS; CDR2 reads YFSETQ. CDR3 DNA: TGCGCCAGCAGCTCCTGGTCCTTGGGCTCCACTGAAGCTTTCTTT. Its translation: CASSSWSLGSTEAFF.

The chain has TRBV19 and TRBJ2-2; TRBD1 is a possible D gene (5 bases). Germline CDR1 is LNHDA and CDR2 is SQIVND (reference sequence). CDR3 length: 14 residues. V was trimmed by 3 bases and J by 6 bases, leaving 11 bases between them. DNA of the CDR3: TGTGCCAGTAGTATTACAGGTCGTCCCGGGGAGCTGTTTTTT. Residues: CASSITGRPGELFF.